Each of the 25 T cell receptor beta chains below was sequenced from the same sample in a study of blood T cell repertoires in COVID-19. Some clones are missing from TCRdb's copy, which holds only in-frame ones; the method was immunoSEQ multiplex PCR. The table lists 200,000 or so clones, roughly 91% of them singletons. Sequencing was done on a sample of PBMCs or T cells enriched from blood (not recorded which). Receptors were obtained from a man between 25 and 39 years old in a cohort exposed to, infected with or recovered from COVID-19 (not recorded which).

This clone was picked up one time. The genes are TRBV5-1 and TRBJ1-1, with 9 positions matching TRBD1. The CDR3 has 16 amino acids. V lost 5 bases to trimming and J lost 6 bases; unmatched junction nucleotides: 14. The germline CDR1 and CDR2 sequences are SGHRS and YFSETQ. Here the CDR3 reads CASSSKGQGSFAEAFF. Here the CDR3 DNA reads TGCGCCAGCAGTTCTAAGGGACAGGGTTCTTTCGCTGAAGCTTTCTTT.

V is TRBV19 and J is TRBJ1-1, with D tentatively TRBD1 (6 bases). This CDR3 has 15 amino acids. Trimming shortened V by 8 bases and J by 3 bases, and 19 bases separated the two germline ends. Germline assignment: CDR1 LNHDA and CDR2 SQIVND (reference sequence). This CDR3 is CASYHGGGRHTEAFF. CDR3 in DNA: TGTGCCAGTTATCATGGGGGGGGGCGTCACACTGAAGCTTTCTTT.

This clone was seen more than once but under ten times. The chain carries TRBV5-4 and TRBJ1-4, with D uncertain. This CDR3 contains 17 residues. The germline V gene has CDR1 SGHNT and CDR2 YYREEE (reference sequence). The V and J ends lost 0 bases and 7 bases respectively, with 19 bases between them. CDR3 nucleotide sequence: TGTGCCAGCAGCTTGGTCTCTTCCAGAGGTATAGGTGAAAAACTGTTTTTT. Its translation: CASSLVSSRGIGEKLFF. Full variable domain (remainder filled in from reference TRBV5-4 and TRBJ1-4): ETGVTQSPTHLIKTRGQQVTLRCSSQSGHNTVSWYQQALGQGPQFIFQYYREEENGRGNFPPRFSGLQFPNYSSELNVNALELDDSALYLCASSLVSSRGIGEKLFFGSGTQLSVL.

This clone is a singleton in its sample. The chain links TRBV7-3 to TRBJ1-3; tentatively, D is TRBD1 (5 bases). Germline V CDR1 and CDR2: SGHTA, FQGTGA. The CDR3 has 14 residues. Trimming shortened V by 5 bases and J by 3 bases, and 11 bases separated the two germline ends. CDR3 nucleotide sequence: TGTGCCAGCAGCCCAGGCGGGGGTGGAAACACCATATATTTT. Translation: CASSPGGGGNTIYF.

This clone was recorded only once. V gene TRBV7-6 combines with J gene TRBJ2-1; 10 bases agree with TRBD2. The germline V gene encodes CDR1 SGHVS and CDR2 FNYEAQ. V gave up 3 bases and J gave up 5 bases; unmatched junction bases: 22. The CDR3 runs 21 residues. CDR3 nucleotide sequence: TGTGCCAGCAGCTTCCCCGGGGGGACAGAGAATCCTAGCGGGGGAAACAATGAGCAGTTCTTC. As protein: CASSFPGGTENPSGGNNEQFF.

This sequence joins TRBV19 and TRBJ2-6; D is unresolved. Germline-derived CDR1 and CDR2 are LNHDA and SQIVND (reference sequence). The CDR3 is 14 residues long. Trimming took off 5 bases at V and 3 bases at J, with 8 bases between the two ends. This CDR3 is CASSARGGANVLTF. The CDR3 DNA reads as TGTGCCAGTAGTGCACGCGGTGGGGCCAACGTCCTGACTTTC.

CDR3 nucleotide sequence: TGTGCCACCCGTTATACTAGCGGATCCTACGAGCAGTACTTC. Amino acid sequence: CATRYTSGSYEQYF. This chain connects TRBV6-5 to TRBJ2-7, with 8 positions matching TRBD2. Looked up from germline, CDR1 is MNHEY and CDR2 is SVGAGI. V shed 10 bases, J shed 1 base, and the junction held 9 bases outside the gene matches. The CDR3 has 14 residues.

This chain uses TRBV5-4 with TRBJ2-1, with 7 bases lining up with TRBD2. With 0 bases clipped from V and 9 bases from J, the junction kept 6 bases outside the gene matches. Germline V lookup: CDR1 SGHNT, CDR2 YYREEE (reference sequence). The CDR3 totals 14 residues. The CDR3 nucleotides read TGTGCCAGCAGCTTGGGAGGCGGGAGACCTGAGCAGTTCTTC. This gives the protein CASSLGGGRPEQFF. The full variable domain, completed using reference TRBV5-4 and TRBJ2-1, is ETGVTQSPTHLIKTRGQQVTLRCSSQSGHNTVSWYQQALGQGPQFIFQYYREEENGRGNFPPRFSGLQFPNYSSELNVNALELDDSALYLCASSLGGGRPEQFFGPGTRLTVL.

The J gene is TRBJ2-2, the V gene TRBV29-1; weak D call: TRBD1 (6 bases). CDR3 length equals 14 residues. Germline CDR1 is SQVTM and CDR2 is ANQGSEA. Trimming took 1 base from V and 2 from J, leaving 8 bases between them. The CDR3 spells CSVEGTANTGELFF. The CDR3, as DNA: TGCAGCGTTGAAGGGACAGCAAACACCGGGGAGCTGTTTTTT.

The chain combines TRBV11-2 with TRBJ2-7, with a tentative D call TRBD1 (6 bases). The CDR3 sequence is 14 residues long. V was shortened by 5 bases and J by 5 bases, with 16 bases between the two germline ends. CDR1 and CDR2 from the germline V gene are SGHAT and FQNNGV. The CDR3 here is CASSQLGTGNEQYF. In DNA form, the CDR3 reads TGTGCCAGCAGCCAGCTCGGAACAGGGAACGAGCAGTACTTC. The variable domain in full, completed from reference TRBV11-2 and TRBJ2-7, reads EAGVAQSPRYKIIEKRQSVAFWCNPISGHATLYWYQQILGQGPKLLIQFQNNGVVDDSQLPKDRFSAERLKGVDSTLKIQPAKLEDSAVYLCASSQLGTGNEQYFGPGTRLTVT.

CDR3 sequence: CASSPGPFRGRNTEAFF. CDR3 DNA: TGTGCCAGCAGTCCGGGGCCCTTTAGGGGGCGAAACACTGAAGCTTTCTTT. This rearrangement joins TRBV2 to TRBJ1-1; 7 bases map to TRBD1. Germline V gene data show CDR1 as SNHLY and CDR2 as FYNNEI. The CDR3 is 17 amino acids. V was clipped by 5 bases and J by 2 bases; unmatched bases: 14.

The chain employs TRBV19 and TRBJ2-7, with 11 positions matching TRBD1. Per germline, CDR1 LNHDA and CDR2 SQIVND (reference sequence). The CDR3 runs 15 residues. V gave up 4 bases and J gave up 4 bases; unmatched junction bases: 6. The CDR3 coding sequence is TGTGCCAGTAGTACTAAGGACAGGGGGCCTTACGAGCAGTACTTC. Encoded protein: CASSTKDRGPYEQYF.

In this sample, this clone turned up once. This chain connects TRBV3-1 (or the pseudogene TRBV3-2) to TRBJ1-3; perhaps TRBD1 as D (6 bases). Trimming stripped 5 bases from V and 0 bases from J, with 11 bases between. This CDR3 region has 15 residues. CDR1 is LGHDT, CDR2 YNNKEL, per germline (reference sequence). CDR3 bases: TGTGCCAGCAGCAAGGGGGTTAGCTCTGGAAACACCATATATTTT. This sequence encodes CASSKGVSSGNTIYF.

This clone was counted once. The chain combines TRBV9 with TRBJ2-5; 7 nucleotides line up with TRBD1. Germline CDR1 is SGDLS and CDR2 is YYNGEE. The J segment lost 2 bases and the V segment lost 2 bases, leaving 6 bases of the junction unmatched. The CDR3 has 15 residues. CDR3 residues: CASSVKTGKQETQYF. DNA for the CDR3: TGTGCCAGCAGCGTGAAGACAGGGAAACAAGAGACCCAGTACTTC.

V is TRBV24-1 and J is TRBJ2-1; perhaps TRBD1 as D (5 bases). Germline CDR1 is KGHDR and CDR2 is SFDVKD. CDR3 length equals 15 residues. Trimming took 4 bases from V and 0 from J, leaving 9 bases between them. The CDR3 loop reads CATSEQGSSYNEQFF. The CDR3 nucleotides are TGTGCCACCAGTGAGCAGGGCAGCTCCTACAATGAGCAGTTCTTC.

With regard to this clone: One end of the junction is discordant with germline, which a read error may explain. The genes are TRBV7-7 and TRBJ2-7; 7 bases agree with TRBD1. This CDR3 region has 15 residues. CDR1 and CDR2 (germline): SSHAT, FNYEAQ (reference sequence). In DNA, the CDR3 is TGTGCTAGCAGCCCAGGGGGTGGAGGAGGCTACGAGCAGTACTTC. Its protein is CASSPGGGGGYEQYF. Filled out from reference TRBV7-7 and TRBJ2-7, the complete variable domain reads GAGVSQSPRYKVTKRGQDVTLRCDPISSHATLYWYQQALGQGPEFLTYFNYEAQPDKSGLPSDRFSAERPEGSISTLTIQRTEQRDSAMYRCASSPGGGGGYEQYFGPGTRLTVT.

The chain carries TRBV7-3 and TRBJ2-3; TRBD1 is a possible D gene (6 bases). V lost 0 bases and J lost 6, with 13 bases in between. Germline-derived CDR1 and CDR2 are SGHTA and FQGTGA. This CDR3 has 15 residues. Here the CDR3 reads CASSLTQGPMDTQYF. The CDR3 DNA sequence: TGTGCCAGCAGCTTAACGCAGGGGCCGATGGATACGCAGTATTTT. The variable domain in full, with the rest retrieved from reference TRBV7-3 and TRBJ2-3, is GAGVSQTPSNKVTEKGKYVELRCDPISGHTALYWYRQSLGQGPEFLIYFQGTGAADDSGLPNDRFFAVRPEGSVSTLKIQRTERGDSAVYLCASSLTQGPMDTQYFGPGTRLTVL.

The CDR3: CASGTTSGVGETQYF. As DNA, the CDR3 is TGTGCCAGCGGCACGACTAGTGGGGTTGGAGAGACCCAGTACTTC. The rearrangement uses TRBV2 and TRBJ2-5, with D tentatively TRBD2 (6 bases). Trimming pared 8 bases from V and 4 bases from J, leaving 20 bases between. Germline V gene sequence: CDR1 SNHLY, CDR2 FYNNEI. CDR3 size: 15 residues.

This clone was observed at least ten times. V usage is TRBV6-5 and J usage is TRBJ2-7; 10 bases align to TRBD2. The CDR3 is 16 amino acids. The germline gives CDR1 MNHEY, CDR2 SVGAGI. V trimming: 2 bases; J trimming: 2 bases; junction bases outside the gene matches: 6. CDR3 loop: CASSYASSGRTYEQYF. The DNA of the CDR3 is TGTGCCAGCAGTTACGCGTCTAGCGGGAGAACCTACGAGCAGTACTTC.

The chain links TRBV6-5 to TRBJ2-3; 9 bases map to TRBD2. V was pared by 0 bases and J by 4 bases, with 5 bases of the junction left unmatched. CDR3 length: 16 amino acids. Germline-derived CDR1 and CDR2 are MNHEY and SVGAGI. The CDR3 loop is CASSYSKAGGSDTQYF. The CDR3 DNA follows: TGTGCCAGCAGTTACTCGAAGGCGGGAGGGTCAGATACGCAGTATTTT.

The CDR3 nucleotides read TGCGCCAGCAGCCAGTCTGCCGGGACTCTACACACAGATACGCAGTATTTT. The encoded protein is CASSQSAGTLHTDTQYF. The chain joins TRBV4-1 to TRBJ2-3; D may be TRBD2 (6 bases). The germline V gene has CDR1 MGHRA and CDR2 YSYEKL. CDR3 length: 17 amino acids. Trimming left V 3 bases short and J 2 bases short, with 18 bases between.

This rearrangement joins TRBV5-1 to TRBJ1-2, with D maybe TRBD1 (6 bases). There are 14 residues in the CDR3. Germline V gives CDR1 SGHRS, CDR2 YFSETQ. With 1 base removed from V and 2 bases from J, the gap between germline ends came to 9 bases. CDR3 nucleotide sequence: TGCGCCAGCAGCTTGCTGGGGGCGAACTATGGCTACACCTTC. Protein sequence: CASSLLGANYGYTF.

A word on this clone: Other DNA sequences in the same sample also yield this CDR3. J is TRBJ2-1 and V is TRBV5-1; 8 bases map to TRBD2. V gave up 0 bases and J gave up 0 bases; unmatched junction bases: 2. CDR3 length: 16 amino acids. Germline CDR1 is SGHRS and CDR2 is YFSETQ. The CDR3 sequence: CASSLGSGSSYNEQFF. CDR3 sequence (DNA): TGCGCCAGCAGCTTGGGAAGCGGGAGCTCCTACAATGAGCAGTTCTTC.

The chain uses TRBV5-1 and TRBJ1-1; weak D call: TRBD1 (5 bases). Germline loops: CDR1 SGHRS, CDR2 YFSETQ. The CDR3 extends over 14 amino acids. V lost 3 bases, J lost 0 bases, and 9 bases lay in between. The CDR3 DNA reads TGCGCCAGCAGCTCGGGACTTATGAACACTGAAGCTTTCTTT. Translating it yields CASSSGLMNTEAFF.

V usage is TRBV7-9 and J usage is TRBJ2-3; 7 nucleotides agree with TRBD2. This CDR3 spans 16 amino acids. The V gene end was trimmed by 4 bases and the J gene end by 1 base; junction bases not matched to a gene: 8. CDR1 and CDR2 (germline): SEHNR, FQNEAQ (reference sequence). The CDR3 sequence is CASSSGSGTRTDTQYF. Here the CDR3 DNA reads TGTGCCAGCAGCTCGGGGAGCGGGACGCGCACAGATACGCAGTATTTT.